Shown below are 21 T cell receptor beta chains from a single sample sequenced in a study of shared clonotypes between healthy human individuals. CD45RO-negative cells were positively selected for CCR7, leaving out terminally differentiated effector memory CD45RA+ cells. Profiling relied on immunoSEQ multiplex PCR, and the TCRdb table lists in-frame clones only, not all of them. Of roughly 2,000,000 clones in the sample, 90% to 95% were seen once. The sequenced material came from naive CD8+ T cells from PBMCs. All receptors come from a man aged 18 to 29 in good health. Some clones in this sample may be carry-over from other donors' samples.

This chain links TRBV6-1 with TRBJ2-7; D ambiguous. The germline CDR1 and CDR2 sequences are MNHNS and SASEGT. CDR3 length equals 12 residues. The V end lost 6 bases, the J end lost 5 bases, and 11 bases lay between the germline ends. The CDR3 loop is CASRGWFDEQYF. The CDR3 DNA follows: TGTGCCAGCAGGGGTTGGTTCGACGAGCAGTACTTC.

The chain couples TRBV28 to TRBJ2-3; 7 nucleotides agree with TRBD2. CDR3 size: 15 residues. Germline assignment: CDR1 MDHEN and CDR2 SYDVKM. The ends lost 5 bases at V and 3 bases at J; junction bases unmatched: 8. CDR3: CASSTPGTITDTQYF. The CDR3 DNA sequence: TGTGCCAGCAGTACTCCCGGGACTATTACAGATACGCAGTATTTT.

The rearrangement links TRBV2 to TRBJ1-1; the D gene is possibly TRBD1 (6 bases). There are 14 residues in the CDR3. Trimming removed 4 bases from V and 0 bases from J, with 9 bases in between. Germline CDR1 is SNHLY and CDR2 is FYNNEI. The CDR3 DNA follows: TGTGCCAGCAGTGGGGGGCCTTTGAACACTGAAGCTTTCTTT. Translation: CASSGGPLNTEAFF.

V and J are TRBV7-9 and TRBJ2-2; D uncertain. Trimming took off 2 bases at V and 5 bases at J, with 9 bases between the two ends. CDR1 is SEHNR and CDR2 is FQNEAQ in the germline V gene (reference sequence). The CDR3 covers 14 residues. CDR3 sequence reads: CASSLYLFTGELFF. The DNA for the CDR3 is TGTGCCAGCAGCTTATATTTGTTTACCGGGGAGCTGTTTTTT.

The rearrangement joins TRBV11-1 to TRBJ2-7; unclear D gene. This CDR3 has 12 amino acids. V lost 1 base and J lost 6, with 7 bases in between. Germline CDR1 and CDR2: SGHAT and FQDESV (reference sequence). The CDR3 reads CASSLVGFEQYF. The CDR3 DNA follows: TGTGCCAGCAGCTTAGTGGGGTTCGAGCAGTACTTC.

The chain combines TRBV10-1 with TRBJ1-1, with D hard to call. Germline CDR1 WNHNN, CDR2 SYGVQD (reference sequence). This CDR3 has 14 amino acids. The V and J ends lost 6 bases and 5 bases respectively, with 16 bases between them. CDR3 bases: TGCGCCAGCAGCCCGGGAGTTCTGGGGACTGAAGCTTTCTTT. Protein sequence: CASSPGVLGTEAFF.

The V and J genes are TRBV11-2 and TRBJ2-7; D possibly uses TRBD1 or TRBD2 (5 bases each). CDR3 length equals 17 residues. V lost 5 bases and J 2 bases, leaving 22 bases between the germline ends. Germline CDR1 SGHAT, CDR2 FQNNGV. In DNA, the CDR3 is TGTGCCAGCAGCCCTCTCTTCGGCAGGGAGATAACCTACGAGCAGTACTTC. Its translation is CASSPLFGREITYEQYF.

With respect to this clone: The sample contains more than one DNA sequence encoding this CDR3. The chain uses TRBV29-1 and TRBJ1-1, with TRBD1 as a possible D gene (5 bases). Germline CDR1 and CDR2: SQVTM and ANQGSEA. The CDR3 sequence is 13 residues long. Trimming took off 3 bases at V and 0 bases at J, with 8 bases between the two ends. This CDR3 is CSVEWGVNTEAFF. CDR3 coding DNA: TGCAGCGTTGAGTGGGGGGTGAACACTGAAGCTTTCTTT.

The chain is built from TRBV27 and TRBJ2-7, with D unclear. Germline CDR1 MNHEY, CDR2 SMNVEV (reference sequence). Trimming left V 5 bases short and J 0 bases short, with 11 bases between. CDR3 size: 14 residues. CDR3 residues: CASSQRASSYEQYF. The CDR3 DNA follows: TGTGCCAGCAGTCAAAGAGCGTCCTCCTACGAGCAGTACTTC.

CDR3 DNA sequence: TGCAGCGTTGAAGATCCTGGGGTAGCTGAAGCTTTCTTT. Residues: CSVEDPGVAEAFF. This rearrangement joins TRBV29-1 to TRBJ1-1; D uncertain. Germline CDR1 is SQVTM and CDR2 is ANQGSEA. This CDR3 has 13 amino acids. Trimming shortened V by 0 bases and J by 6 bases, and 11 bases separated the two germline ends. The full variable domain, with the rest looked up from reference TRBV29-1 and TRBJ1-1, is SAVISQKPSRDICQRGTSLTIQCQVDSQVTMMFWYRQQPGQSLTLIATANQGSEATYESGFVIDKFPISRPNLTFSTLTVSNMSPEDSSIYLCSVEDPGVAEAFFGQGTRLTVV.

The chain carries TRBV9 and TRBJ2-2; D not resolved. This CDR3 has 13 amino acids. V was clipped by 3 bases and J by 6 bases, with 9 bases between them. Germline CDR1 and CDR2: SGDLS and YYNGEE. CDR3 nucleotide sequence: TGTGCCAGCAGCGGAGATTTCGCCGGGGAGCTGTTTTTT. Translating gives CASSGDFAGELFF.

This chain uses TRBV30 with TRBJ2-2, with D hard to call. This CDR3 contains 16 residues. V was trimmed by 3 bases and J by 4 bases, leaving 18 bases between them. The V gene's germline CDR1 is GTSNPN and CDR2 SVGIG (reference sequence). The chain's CDR3 is CAWRGTSRYGTGELFF. The CDR3 DNA reads as TGTGCCTGGAGGGGTACCAGCCGTTATGGCACCGGGGAGCTGTTTTTT.

The chain links TRBV19 to TRBJ2-5, with D perhaps matching TRBD2 (6 bases). The V and J ends lost 5 bases and 5 bases respectively, with 18 bases between them. This CDR3 is built from 15 residues. Germline loops: CDR1 LNHDA, CDR2 SQIVND (reference sequence). CDR3 nucleotides: TGTGCCAGTAGTTCGCGGGGTGTAGAATTGGAGACCCAGTACTTC. Protein: CASSSRGVELETQYF.

The rearrangement links TRBV4-3 to TRBJ2-5, with TRBD2 identical over 15 bases. CDR3 length: 15 amino acids. Germline lookup yields CDR1 LGHNA and CDR2 YSLEER. J gave up 5 bases and V 5 bases, and 3 bases lay outside the gene matches. CDR3 sequence reads: CASSKGTSGRETQYF. Here the CDR3 DNA reads TGCGCCAGCAGCAAAGGGACTAGCGGGAGGGAGACCCAGTACTTC.

This clone is a singleton in its sample. The chain links TRBV27 to TRBJ2-7; D not resolved. Germline CDR1 and CDR2: MNHEY and SMNVEV (reference sequence). With 9 bases removed from V and 4 bases from J, the gap between germline ends came to 10 bases. The CDR3 loop spans 11 amino acids. CDR3 DNA sequence: TGTGCCAGTCGTCATGGGTACGAGCAGTACTTC. This sequence encodes CASRHGYEQYF.

The chain employs TRBV7-9 and TRBJ1-1, with 11 bases that match TRBD1. Per germline, CDR1 SEHNR and CDR2 FQNEAQ (reference sequence). This CDR3 is built from 18 residues. The V gene end was trimmed by 3 bases and the J gene end by 5 bases; junction bases not matched to a gene: 14. The CDR3 sequence is CASSFFRDRGRDRTEAFF. The CDR3 region has the DNA TGTGCCAGCAGCTTCTTCCGGGACAGGGGGAGAGATAGGACTGAAGCTTTCTTT.

CDR3 DNA sequence: TGTGCCAGCAGTTTCCGGACTAGTAGCGAGCAGTACTTC. Its protein is CASSFRTSSEQYF. The chain combines TRBV28 with TRBJ2-7, with 7 bases lining up with TRBD2. The germline V gene encodes CDR1 MDHEN and CDR2 SYDVKM. The CDR3 runs to 13 residues. V gave up 3 bases and J gave up 6 bases; unmatched junction bases: 5.

Points on this clone: The sample carries other DNA sequences with the same CDR3. J is TRBJ1-1 and V is TRBV28; no clear D. Trimming removed 3 bases at V and 8 bases at J, with 7 bases between. The CDR3 has 11 amino acids. Germline V gene sequence: CDR1 MDHEN, CDR2 SYDVKM. CDR3 sequence reads: CASSFAGEAFF. CDR3 sequence (DNA): TGTGCCAGCAGTTTCGCAGGCGAAGCTTTCTTT.

The chain joins TRBV6-6 to TRBJ1-1; the D is unclear. Germline loops: CDR1 MNHNY, CDR2 SVGAGI (reference sequence). The CDR3 spans 15 residues. The V end was cut by 2 bases, the J end by 1 base, with 11 bases between. The CDR3, as DNA: TGTGCCAGCAGTTACAAAGGCAGACCGAACACTGAAGCTTTCTTT. Its translation: CASSYKGRPNTEAFF.

This chain joins TRBV28 and TRBJ2-7; D possibly matches TRBD1 or TRBD2 (5 bases each). The V end lost 6 bases, the J end lost 0 bases, and 15 bases lay between the germline ends. Per the germline V gene, CDR1 is MDHEN and CDR2 is SYDVKM. This CDR3 comprises 15 residues. Here the CDR3 reads CASRSGPTSSYEQYF. The CDR3, as DNA: TGTGCCAGCAGATCGGGACCGACCAGCTCCTACGAGCAGTACTTC.

Regarding this clone: In the same sample, other DNA sequences code for this CDR3. V and J are TRBV14 and TRBJ2-7; tentative D call: TRBD1 (6 bases). The V gene lost 1 base and the J gene lost 3 bases, with 7 bases spanning the gap. The germline V gene has CDR1 SGHDN and CDR2 FVKESK. The CDR3 sequence is 13 residues long. CDR3 nucleotide sequence: TGTGCCAGCAGCCAAGTCAGGGGCTACGAGCAGTACTTC. Its translation is CASSQVRGYEQYF. The variable domain in full, completed from reference TRBV14 and TRBJ2-7, reads EAGVTQFPSHSVIEKGQTVTLRCDPISGHDNLYWYRRVMGKEIKFLLHFVKESKQDESGMPNNRFLAERTGGTYSTLKVQPAELEDSGVYFCASSQVRGYEQYFGPGTRLTVT.